The 20 T cell receptor beta chains reported below all come from one sample, sequenced in a study of cytomegalovirus exposure and HLA in healthy donors. 60 Vbeta and 13 Jbeta primers were used in PCR. The data were produced by immunoSEQ multiplex PCR, yet TCRdb's version contains in-frame clones alone and is incomplete. The sample has more than 65,000 clones, 79% seen once. The sample comprised PBMCs. Every receptor here comes from a woman aged 40-49 years in good health and CMV-seropositive.

The chain employs TRBV28 and TRBJ2-3; TRBD2 agrees at 7 bases. V dropped 3 bases and J dropped 0; count of bases not matched to a gene: 3. The CDR3 has 15 residues. Germline V lookup: CDR1 MDHEN, CDR2 SYDVKM. The CDR3 sequence is CASSFYSGSTDTQYF. CDR3 coding DNA: TGTGCCAGCAGTTTCTATAGCGGGAGCACAGATACGCAGTATTTT.

The V and J genes are TRBV28 and TRBJ1-1, with D tentatively TRBD1 (6 bases). CDR3 length: 15 amino acids. Germline CDR1 MDHEN, CDR2 SYDVKM. V was shortened by 8 bases and J by 2 bases, with 18 bases between the two germline ends. In DNA form, the CDR3 reads TGTGCCAGCCATCCAATTAGGGGGTCAAACACTGAAGCTTTCTTT. Its translation is CASHPIRGSNTEAFF.

This clone showed up just once. The chain has TRBV5-6 and TRBJ2-1, with 11 bases fitting TRBD2. Germline values: CDR1 SGHDT, CDR2 YYEEEE. V was pared by 4 bases and J by 5 bases, with 5 bases of the junction left unmatched. The CDR3 extends over 15 amino acids. CDR3 protein: CASSPGLAGNNEQFF. CDR3 coding DNA: TGTGCCAGCAGCCCCGGACTAGCGGGTAACAATGAGCAGTTCTTC.

This clone was detected only a few times. The chain recombines TRBV6-6 with TRBJ2-7; a weak D match, TRBD2 (6 bases). The CDR3 totals 13 residues. The V end lost 5 bases, the J end lost 1 base, and 9 bases lay between the germline ends. Germline-derived CDR1 and CDR2 are MNHNY and SVGAGI (reference sequence). The CDR3 region is CASSGGSSYEQYF. The CDR3 bases are TGTGCCAGCAGTGGGGGGAGTTCCTACGAGCAGTACTTC.

The CDR3 protein is CSVEGSQGSTEAFF. The CDR3, as DNA: TGCAGCGTTGAGGGGTCCCAGGGATCCACTGAAGCTTTCTTT. V gene TRBV29-1 combines with J gene TRBJ1-1, with D maybe TRBD1 (5 bases). V was cut by 3 bases and J by 4 bases, with 15 bases left in between. This CDR3 has 14 amino acids. Germline V gene sequence: CDR1 SQVTM, CDR2 ANQGSEA.

The rearrangement uses TRBV30 and TRBJ1-5; D uncertain. Per germline, CDR1 GTSNPN and CDR2 SVGIG (reference sequence). CDR3 length equals 16 residues. Trimming shortened V by 3 bases and J by 4 bases, and 19 bases separated the two germline ends. CDR3 sequence: CAWSPVAGMGNQPQHF. CDR3 sequence (DNA): TGTGCCTGGAGCCCGGTCGCGGGAATGGGTAATCAGCCCCAGCATTTT.

V gene TRBV4-2 combines with J gene TRBJ2-1; perhaps TRBD1 as D (5 bases). CDR3 length: 16 residues. V gave up 3 bases and J gave up 0 bases, with 12 bases separating them. Germline-derived CDR1 and CDR2 are LGHNA and YNFKEQ. The CDR3 is CASSQQGGHSYNEQFF. The CDR3 region has the DNA TGTGCCAGCAGCCAGCAGGGCGGACACTCCTACAATGAGCAGTTCTTC.

The chain has TRBV6-5 and TRBJ2-3; weak D call: TRBD1 (5 bases). CDR1 and CDR2 from the germline V gene are MNHEY and SVGAGI. V was cut by 4 bases and J by 0 bases, with 14 bases left in between. The CDR3 sequence is 16 residues long. The CDR3, as DNA: TGTGCCAGCAGTTCCAGGACATTCTCTAGCACAGATACGCAGTATTTT. Protein sequence: CASSSRTFSSTDTQYF.

Only a few counts were recorded for this clone. The chain couples TRBV14 to TRBJ2-1, with D perhaps matching TRBD2 (5 bases). The germline gives CDR1 SGHDN, CDR2 FVKESK. V lost 4 bases and J lost 6, with 10 bases in between. This CDR3 is built from 13 residues. Here the CDR3 DNA reads TGTGCCAGCAGCCTTACTAGTATCAATGAGCAGTTCTTC. Its translation is CASSLTSINEQFF.

This rearrangement joins TRBV7-2 to TRBJ2-5, with 14 nucleotides matching TRBD2. Matching the DNA end better, TRBJ2-7 makes the J call doubtful. This CDR3 has 14 residues. Germline CDR1 SGHTA, CDR2 FQGNSA. The CDR3 DNA follows: TGTGCCAGCAGGGGACTAGCGGGAGACAGCGAGCAGTACTTC. This codes for CASRGLAGDSEQYF.

CDR3 sequence reads: CASSDRNYGYTF. The CDR3 DNA reads TGTGCCAGCAGTGACAGGAACTATGGCTACACCTTC. The rearrangement links TRBV6-1 to TRBJ1-2; D ambiguous. Trimming pared 3 bases from V and 2 bases from J, leaving 4 bases between. The CDR3 runs to 12 residues. CDR1 MNHNS and CDR2 SASEGT come from the germline V gene.

The gene calls are TRBV28 and TRBJ1-2, with D uncertain. V lost 2 bases to trimming and J lost 4 bases, with 5 bases between them. This CDR3 is 12 amino acids long. Germline V gene data show CDR1 as MDHEN and CDR2 as SYDVKM. CDR3 bases: TGTGCCAGCAGTTTAGCGGCCTATGGCTACACCTTC. Its translation is CASSLAAYGYTF.

The chain couples TRBV5-6 to TRBJ1-3; 7 bases fit TRBD1. The junction had 14 bases not matched to a gene; V was cut back by 4 bases and J by 4 bases. The CDR3 length is 17 residues. Germline lookup yields CDR1 SGHDT and CDR2 YYEEEE. In DNA, the CDR3 is TGTGCCAGCAGCGCCTACACCGGGACAGTTGAAGGAAACACCATATATTTT. It is translated as CASSAYTGTVEGNTIYF.

This chain joins TRBV6-5 and TRBJ1-1; 9 nucleotides line up with TRBD1. The CDR3 runs 15 residues. Germline V lookup: CDR1 MNHEY, CDR2 SVGAGI. Germline trimming cut 4 bases from V and 4 bases from J; bases unmatched to any gene: 7. The CDR3 DNA follows: TGTGCCAGCAGTTCGTCACAGGGGGCGCGCACTGAAGCTTTCTTT. Amino acids: CASSSSQGARTEAFF.

This chain links TRBV27 with TRBJ2-1, with TRBD2 matching 9 bases. V shed 2 bases, J shed 9 bases, and the junction held 8 bases outside the gene matches. Germline V CDR1 and CDR2: MNHEY, SMNVEV (reference sequence). The CDR3 has 15 residues. DNA for the CDR3: TGTGCCAGCAGTTTAGCGGGAGGGCTTCGAATTGAGCAGTTCTTC. Amino acid sequence: CASSLAGGLRIEQFF.

This rearrangement joins TRBV4-2 to TRBJ2-7; D gene uncertain. The CDR3 runs to 13 residues. The germline V gene encodes CDR1 LGHNA and CDR2 YNFKEQ. Trimming took off 0 bases at V and 0 bases at J, with 3 bases between the two ends. The CDR3 region has the DNA TGTGCCAGCAGCCAAGAGAGCTCCTACGAGCAGTACTTC. Its translation: CASSQESSYEQYF.

This clone appeared a few times. This rearrangement joins TRBV27 to TRBJ2-1; 9 nucleotides match TRBD2. Trimming cost V 5 bases and J 9 bases; bases outside gene matches: 14. This CDR3 region has 16 residues. Looked up from germline, CDR1 is MNHEY and CDR2 is SMNVEV (reference sequence). The CDR3 sequence is CASSPLYSGRVGEQFF. In nucleotides, the CDR3 is TGTGCCAGCAGTCCCCTTTATAGCGGGAGAGTAGGTGAGCAGTTCTTC.

V gene TRBV11-2 combines with J gene TRBJ1-1; weak D call: TRBD1 (5 bases). V was cut by 5 bases and J by 6 bases, with 13 bases left in between. CDR1 SGHAT and CDR2 FQNNGV come from the germline V gene. The length of the CDR3 is 13 residues. Here the CDR3 DNA reads TGTGCCAGCAGCCCTCAGGGCAGGCCTGAAGCTTTCTTT. It encodes CASSPQGRPEAFF.

The chain has TRBV7-2 and TRBJ2-3, with no clear D. The CDR3 spans 14 residues. V was trimmed by 2 bases and J by 6 bases, leaving 12 bases between them. Germline CDR1 reads SGHTA; CDR2 reads FQGNSA. CDR3 sequence: CASSLQTPIDTQYF. The CDR3 DNA reads TGTGCCAGCAGCTTACAGACTCCTATTGATACGCAGTATTTT.

J is TRBJ2-7 and V is TRBV4-1; D may be TRBD2 (6 bases). Germline loops: CDR1 MGHRA, CDR2 YSYEKL. CDR3 size: 15 residues. V shed 4 bases and J shed 0 bases, with 13 bases lying between them. CDR3 coding DNA: TGCGCCAGCAGCCCAAGACTAGTTAGCTCCTACGAGCAGTACTTC. This codes for CASSPRLVSSYEQYF.